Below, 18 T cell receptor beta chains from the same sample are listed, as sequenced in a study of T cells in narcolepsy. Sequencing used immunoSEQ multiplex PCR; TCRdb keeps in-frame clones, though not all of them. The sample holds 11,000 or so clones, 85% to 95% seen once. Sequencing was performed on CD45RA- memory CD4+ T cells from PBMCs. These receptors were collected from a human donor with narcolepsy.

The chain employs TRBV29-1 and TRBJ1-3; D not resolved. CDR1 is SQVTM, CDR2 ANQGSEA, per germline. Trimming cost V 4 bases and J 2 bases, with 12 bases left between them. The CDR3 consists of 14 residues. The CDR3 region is CSVVSSVTGNTIYF. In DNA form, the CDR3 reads TGCAGCGTTGTTTCGTCGGTTACTGGAAACACCATATATTTT.

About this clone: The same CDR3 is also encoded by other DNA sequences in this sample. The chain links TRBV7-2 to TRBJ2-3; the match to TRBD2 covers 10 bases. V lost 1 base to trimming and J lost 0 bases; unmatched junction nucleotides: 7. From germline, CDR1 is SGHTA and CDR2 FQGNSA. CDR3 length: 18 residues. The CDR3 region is CASSLVGTSGASTDTQYF. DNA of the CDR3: TGTGCCAGCAGCTTAGTCGGAACTAGCGGGGCCAGCACAGATACGCAGTATTTT.

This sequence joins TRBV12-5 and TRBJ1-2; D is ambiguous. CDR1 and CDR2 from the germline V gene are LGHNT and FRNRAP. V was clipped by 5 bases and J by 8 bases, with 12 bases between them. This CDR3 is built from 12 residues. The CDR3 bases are TGTGCTAGTGGTGACAACACTGGGGGCTACACCTTC. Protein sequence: CASGDNTGGYTF.

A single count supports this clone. The CDR3 loop is CASGPGARTDTQYF. For the CDR3, the DNA is TGTGCTTCGGGCCCAGGAGCTCGCACAGATACGCAGTATTTT. J is TRBJ2-3 and V is TRBV7-9; D call uncertain. The CDR3 length is 14 residues. Germline-derived CDR1 and CDR2 are SEHNR and FQNEAQ (reference sequence). Based on the CDR3 plus reference TRBV7-9 and TRBJ2-3, the full variable domain is DTGVSQNPRHKITKRGQNVTFRCDPISEHNRLYWYRQTLGQGPEFLTYFQNEAQLEKSRLLSDRFSAERPKGSFSTLEIQRTEQGDSAMYLCASGPGARTDTQYFGPGTRLTVL.

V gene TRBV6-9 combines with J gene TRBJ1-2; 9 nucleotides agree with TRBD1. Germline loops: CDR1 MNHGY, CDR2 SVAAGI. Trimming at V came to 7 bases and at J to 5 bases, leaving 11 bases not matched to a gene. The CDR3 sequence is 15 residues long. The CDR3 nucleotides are TGTGCCAGCAAAATTAATCCGGGACAGGGTTATGGCTACACCTTC. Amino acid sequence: CASKINPGQGYGYTF.

CDR3 sequence (DNA): TGCGCCAGCAGGAGCAGGGGTAGCGGGGGAGAAGAGACCCAGTACTTC. As protein: CASRSRGSGGEETQYF. The gene calls are TRBV5-1 and TRBJ2-5; 9 nucleotides line up with TRBD2. The CDR3 has 16 residues. V lost 5 bases and J lost 3; bases outside the gene matches: 11. The V gene's germline CDR1 is SGHRS and CDR2 YFSETQ.

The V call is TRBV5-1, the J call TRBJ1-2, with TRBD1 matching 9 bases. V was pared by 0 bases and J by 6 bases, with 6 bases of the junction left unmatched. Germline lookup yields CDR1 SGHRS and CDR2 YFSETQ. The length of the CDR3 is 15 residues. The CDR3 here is CASSLVVTGGDGYTF. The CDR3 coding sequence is TGCGCCAGCAGCTTGGTAGTAACAGGGGGCGATGGCTACACCTTC.

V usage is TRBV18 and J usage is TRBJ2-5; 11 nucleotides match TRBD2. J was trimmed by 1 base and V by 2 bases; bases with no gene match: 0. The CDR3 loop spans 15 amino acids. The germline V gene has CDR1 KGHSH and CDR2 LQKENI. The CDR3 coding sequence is TGTGCCAGCTCACCAGGGACTAGCGGCCAAGAGACCCAGTACTTC. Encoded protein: CASSPGTSGQETQYF.

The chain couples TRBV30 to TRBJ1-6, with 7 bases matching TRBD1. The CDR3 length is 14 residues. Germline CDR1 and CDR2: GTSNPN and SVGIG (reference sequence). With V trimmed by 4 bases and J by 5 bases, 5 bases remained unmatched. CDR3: CAWTRDSNNSPLHF. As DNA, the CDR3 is TGTGCCTGGACCAGGGACAGCAATAATTCACCCCTCCACTTT.

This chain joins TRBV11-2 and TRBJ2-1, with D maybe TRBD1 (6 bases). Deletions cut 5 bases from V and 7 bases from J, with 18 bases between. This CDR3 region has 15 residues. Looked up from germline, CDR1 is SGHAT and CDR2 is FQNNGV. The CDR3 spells CASSPYEQGRNEQFF. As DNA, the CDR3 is TGTGCCAGCAGCCCCTATGAACAGGGTCGGAATGAGCAGTTCTTC.

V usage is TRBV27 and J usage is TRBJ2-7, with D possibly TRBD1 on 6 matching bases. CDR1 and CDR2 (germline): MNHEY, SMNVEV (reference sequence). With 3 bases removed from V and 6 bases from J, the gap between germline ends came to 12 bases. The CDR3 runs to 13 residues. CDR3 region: CASSFGGHREQYF. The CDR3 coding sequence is TGTGCCAGCAGTTTTGGGGGACATCGCGAGCAGTACTTC.

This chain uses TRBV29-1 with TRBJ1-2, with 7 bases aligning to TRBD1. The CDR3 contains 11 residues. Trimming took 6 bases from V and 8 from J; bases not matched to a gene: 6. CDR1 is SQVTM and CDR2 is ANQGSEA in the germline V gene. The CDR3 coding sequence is TGCAGCGTACAGACAGGGAACGGCTACACCTTC. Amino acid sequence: CSVQTGNGYTF.

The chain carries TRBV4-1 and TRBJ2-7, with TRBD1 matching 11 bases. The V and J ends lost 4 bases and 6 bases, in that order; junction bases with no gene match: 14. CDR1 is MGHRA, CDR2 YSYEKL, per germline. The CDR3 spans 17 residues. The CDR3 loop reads CASSPGQGEVFRTEQYF. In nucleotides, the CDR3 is TGCGCCAGCAGCCCGGGACAGGGGGAGGTTTTTCGCACCGAGCAGTACTTC.

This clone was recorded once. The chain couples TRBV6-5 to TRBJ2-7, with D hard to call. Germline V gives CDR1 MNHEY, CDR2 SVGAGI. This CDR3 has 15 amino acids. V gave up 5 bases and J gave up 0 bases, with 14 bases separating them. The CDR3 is CASSTRGVSSYEQYF. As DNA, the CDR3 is TGTGCCAGCAGTACCCGAGGCGTCAGCTCCTACGAGCAGTACTTC.

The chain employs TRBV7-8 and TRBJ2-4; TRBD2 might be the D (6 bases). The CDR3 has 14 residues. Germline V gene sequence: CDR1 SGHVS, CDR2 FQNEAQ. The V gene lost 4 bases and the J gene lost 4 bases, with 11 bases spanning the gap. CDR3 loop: CASSSTGGKNIQYF. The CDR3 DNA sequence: TGTGCCAGCAGCTCCACCGGGGGTAAAAACATTCAGTACTTC.

The CDR3 protein is CAWSSTSGGISSYNEQFF. Here the CDR3 DNA reads TGTGCCTGGAGTTCGACTAGCGGGGGGATAAGCTCCTACAATGAGCAGTTCTTC. The chain recombines TRBV30 with TRBJ2-1, with 13 nucleotides matching TRBD2. V gave up 2 bases and J gave up 0 bases; unmatched junction bases: 7. CDR3 length equals 18 residues. The germline CDR1 and CDR2 sequences are GTSNPN and SVGIG (reference sequence).

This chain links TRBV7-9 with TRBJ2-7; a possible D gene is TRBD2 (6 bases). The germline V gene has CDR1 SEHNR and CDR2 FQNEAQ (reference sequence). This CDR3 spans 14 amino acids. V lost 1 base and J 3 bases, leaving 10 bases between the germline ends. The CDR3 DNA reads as TGTGCCAGCAGCTTAGTCGGGAGTGGCTACGAGCAGTACTTC. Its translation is CASSLVGSGYEQYF.

The CDR3 DNA follows: TGTGCCAGCTCACCCGGGACTAGCGGTTTCACAGATACGCAGTATTTT. Translated, it gives CASSPGTSGFTDTQYF. The chain joins TRBV18 to TRBJ2-3; 11 nucleotides agree with TRBD2. This CDR3 comprises 16 residues. With V trimmed by 3 bases and J by 2 bases, 4 bases remained unmatched. Germline V gene sequence: CDR1 KGHSH, CDR2 LQKENI.